Described below is a single TCR beta chain sequence and its context. This sample stems from a study of shared clonotypes between healthy human individuals. Study information: A donor's plate count was three for CD4 naive and three for CD4 memory; CD8 naive had two and CD8 memory one.

TCRdb's copy holds only in-frame clones and misses some; the assay was immunoSEQ multiplex PCR. The table shows some 1,600,000 clones, with approximately 98% occurring only once. From germline, CDR1 is SGHTA and CDR2 FQGNSA. The CDR3 totals 16 residues. The junction had 8 bases not matched to a gene; V was cut back by 1 base and J by 7 bases. Sequencing input: naive CD4+ T cells sorted from blood. Described subset: CD45RA+ positively selected. The sequence was collected from a man aged 30-40 years in good health. This chain connects TRBV7-2 to TRBJ2-1, with 9 positions matching TRBD2. The CDR3 sequence is CASSLEGASGKNEQFF. The DNA for the CDR3 is TGTGCCAGCAGCTTAGAGGGGGCTAGCGGGAAAAATGAGCAGTTCTTC.